This paragraph reports one TCR beta chain. The study ran its PCR with 60 Vbeta and 13 Jbeta primers. TCRdb's table, derived via immunoSEQ multiplex PCR, lists solely in-frame clones and lacks some. The sample includes over 100,000 clones. CDR1 and CDR2 from the germline V gene are SGDLS and YYNGEE. V lost 7 bases, J lost 2 bases, and 5 bases stayed unmatched. This CDR3 comprises 15 residues. These data come from a study of cytomegalovirus exposure and HLA in healthy donors. The clonotype was recovered from a woman between 40 and 55 years old in good health and CMV-seropositive. The V and J genes are TRBV9 and TRBJ2-1, with 11 bases lining up with TRBD1. The sample taken for sequencing was PBMCs. The CDR3 loop is CASGGQGAAYNEQFF. For the CDR3, the DNA is TGTGCCAGCGGCGGACAGGGGGCAGCCTACAATGAGCAGTTCTTC.